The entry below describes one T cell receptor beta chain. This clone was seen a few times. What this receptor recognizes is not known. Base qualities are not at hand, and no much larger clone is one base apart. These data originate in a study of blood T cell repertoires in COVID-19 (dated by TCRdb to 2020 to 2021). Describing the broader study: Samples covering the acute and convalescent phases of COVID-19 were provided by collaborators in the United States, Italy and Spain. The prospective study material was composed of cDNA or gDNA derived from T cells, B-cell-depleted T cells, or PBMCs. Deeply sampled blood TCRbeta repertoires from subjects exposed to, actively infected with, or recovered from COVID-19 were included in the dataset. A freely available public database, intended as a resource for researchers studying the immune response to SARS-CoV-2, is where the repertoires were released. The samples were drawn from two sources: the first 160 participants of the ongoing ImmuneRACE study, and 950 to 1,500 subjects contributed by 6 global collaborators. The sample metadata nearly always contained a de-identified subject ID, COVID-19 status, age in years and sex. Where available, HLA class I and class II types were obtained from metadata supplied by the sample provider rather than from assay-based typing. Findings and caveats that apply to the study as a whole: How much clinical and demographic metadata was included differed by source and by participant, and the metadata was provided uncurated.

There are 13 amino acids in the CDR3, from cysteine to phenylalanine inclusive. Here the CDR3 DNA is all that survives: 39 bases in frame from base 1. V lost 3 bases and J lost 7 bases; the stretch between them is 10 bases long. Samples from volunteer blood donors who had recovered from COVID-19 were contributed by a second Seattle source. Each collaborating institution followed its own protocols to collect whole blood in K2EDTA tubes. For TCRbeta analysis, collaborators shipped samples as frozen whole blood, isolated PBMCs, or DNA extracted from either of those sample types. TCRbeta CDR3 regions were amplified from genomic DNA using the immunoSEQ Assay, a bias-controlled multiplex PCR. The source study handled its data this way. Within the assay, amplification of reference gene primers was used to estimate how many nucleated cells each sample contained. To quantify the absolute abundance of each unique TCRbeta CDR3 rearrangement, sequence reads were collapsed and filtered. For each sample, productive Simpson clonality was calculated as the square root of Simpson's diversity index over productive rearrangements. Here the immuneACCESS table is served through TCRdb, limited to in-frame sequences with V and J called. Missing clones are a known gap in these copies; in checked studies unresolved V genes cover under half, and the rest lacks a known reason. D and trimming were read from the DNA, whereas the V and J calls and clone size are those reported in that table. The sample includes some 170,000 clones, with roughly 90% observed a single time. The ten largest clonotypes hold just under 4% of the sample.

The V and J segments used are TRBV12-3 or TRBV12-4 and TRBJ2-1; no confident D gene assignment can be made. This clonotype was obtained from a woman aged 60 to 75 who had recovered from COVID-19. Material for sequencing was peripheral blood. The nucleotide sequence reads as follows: TGTGCCAGCAGTTTGAACAGATGGAATGAGCAGTTCTTC. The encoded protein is CASSLNRWNEQFF.